This T cell receptor beta chain emerged from a study of beta chain features in type 1 diabetes. The investigators reverse transcribed all of the isolated RNA, so they sequenced expressed TCRB transcripts. Produced via immunoSEQ multiplex PCR; TCRdb's table is partial and in-frame only. The sample records around 290,000 clones, around 7.3% being singletons. This clone was observed many times. The antigen remains unidentified. The CDR3 is 13 residues long. CDR1 is ENHRY, CDR2 SYGVKD, per germline. Trimming stripped 3 bases from V and 3 bases from J, with 6 bases between. Study-wide results and limits: High TCR expression in some cells could lead to their over-representation in cDNA sequencing.

The chain carries TRBV10-3 and TRBJ2-1; no firm D call. The sequence derives from a young woman in good health. Sequences were obtained from central memory CD4+ T cells from blood. CDR3 residues: CAISEGDYNEQFF. CDR3 nucleotide sequence: TGTGCCATCAGTGAAGGAGACTACAATGAGCAGTTCTTC.